The subject of this entry is one T cell receptor beta chain. Original handling: Researchers report that nucleated cell counts were estimated from reference gene primer amplification. Profiling relied on immunoSEQ multiplex PCR, and the TCRdb table lists in-frame clones only, not all of them. V and J calls and clone size are those listed in that table; D and trimming were worked out from the DNA. The sample records more than 200,000 clones, roughly 90% being singletons. CDR1 and CDR2 (germline): MNHEY, SMNVEV (reference sequence). The length of the CDR3 is 14 residues. The V end lost 5 bases, the J end lost 5 bases, and 12 bases lay between the germline ends. The sample is drawn from a study of blood T cell repertoires in COVID-19. Looking at the study overall: COVID-19 samples, acute and convalescent, were from the United States, Italy and Spain. From T cells, B-cell-depleted T cells, or PBMCs came the material, which was cDNA or gDNA.

Sequencing was carried out using peripheral blood. This receptor was obtained from a woman aged 60-70 years with acute or convalescent COVID-19. The J gene is TRBJ2-2, the V gene TRBV27, with TRBD2 as a possible D gene (6 bases). The CDR3 DNA reads as TGTGCCAGCAGTCACTACAGCGGGACCGGGGAGCTGTTTTTT. It codes for CASSHYSGTGELFF.